Below, 14 T cell receptor beta chains from the same sample are listed, as sequenced in a study of shared clonotypes between healthy human individuals. The table came from immunoSEQ multiplex PCR; TCRdb's copy has only in-frame clones and leaves some out. This table has about 2 million clones, roughly 95% appearing once. Sequencing was carried out using naive CD4+ T cells sorted from blood. Indicated subset: CD45RA+ positively selected. The receptors stem from a young man in good health.

A note on this clone: Additional DNA sequences in this sample encode the identical CDR3. This chain connects TRBV5-1 to TRBJ2-5; TRBD1 might be the D (5 bases). Germline-derived CDR1 and CDR2 are SGHRS and YFSETQ. This CDR3 contains 14 residues. Trimming stripped 7 bases from V and 4 bases from J, with 17 bases between. CDR3 loop: CASSSGLSGETQYF. For the CDR3, the DNA is TGCGCCAGCTCATCAGGGTTATCAGGAGAGACCCAGTACTTC.

The table lists this clone with a count of one. The V gene is TRBV30, the J gene TRBJ1-2; the match to TRBD1 covers 7 bases. This CDR3 has 13 amino acids. V trimming: 2 bases; J trimming: 8 bases; junction bases outside the gene matches: 8. Germline CDR1 and CDR2: GTSNPN and SVGIG (reference sequence). The DNA for the CDR3 is TGTGCCTGGAGTACGGGACAGAGTGTAGGCTACACCTTC. Encoded protein: CAWSTGQSVGYTF.

V is TRBV2 and J is TRBJ1-1; D uncertain. The CDR3 consists of 11 residues. Per germline, CDR1 SNHLY and CDR2 FYNNEI. Trimming left V 6 bases short and J 7 bases short, with 9 bases between. The CDR3 nucleotides read TGTGCCAGCAGCCCCGGGGTTGAAGCTTTCTTT. It yields the protein CASSPGVEAFF.

This chain links TRBV5-1 with TRBJ2-2, with no clear D. The V end was cut by 2 bases, the J end by 1 base, with 12 bases between. The germline V gene encodes CDR1 SGHRS and CDR2 YFSETQ. The CDR3 loop spans 16 amino acids. Here the CDR3 reads CASSLEARQNTGELFF. As DNA, the CDR3 is TGCGCCAGCAGCTTAGAGGCTAGACAGAACACCGGGGAGCTGTTTTTT.

The V call is TRBV18, the J call TRBJ1-5; D is unresolved. This CDR3 contains 14 residues. The germline V and J ends were trimmed by 3 bases and 3 bases, with 9 bases remaining between them. Germline V CDR1 and CDR2: KGHSH, LQKENI. The CDR3 spells CASSPLQSNQPQHF. DNA of the CDR3: TGTGCCAGCTCACCTTTACAGTCCAATCAGCCCCAGCATTTT. The complete variable domain, with remaining parts taken from reference TRBV18 and TRBJ1-5, reads NAGVMQNPRHLVRRRGQEARLRCSPMKGHSHVYWYRQLPEEGLKFMVYLQKENIIDESGMPKERFSAEFPKEGPSILRIQQVVRGDSAAYFCASSPLQSNQPQHFGDGTRLSIL.

The chain recombines TRBV4-1 with TRBJ2-2, with TRBD1 identical over 9 bases. V lost 0 bases and J lost 5; bases outside the gene matches: 7. Germline V gene lookup returns CDR1 MGHRA and CDR2 YSYEKL. The CDR3 spans 17 residues. CDR3 sequence: CASSQDTGTGITGELFF. The CDR3 DNA is TGCGCCAGCAGCCAAGATACGGGGACAGGGATTACCGGGGAGCTGTTTTTT.

This clone showed up just once. The CDR3 DNA sequence: TGTGCCTGGAGTCCGGGACTAGCGGGAGGGGGTGAGCAGTTCTTC. Translation: CAWSPGLAGGGEQFF. This chain joins TRBV30 and TRBJ2-1, with 16 nucleotides matching TRBD2. This CDR3 region has 15 residues. CDR1 and CDR2 from the germline V gene are GTSNPN and SVGIG (reference sequence). Trimming cost V 2 bases and J 9 bases; bases outside gene matches: 4.

The rearrangement uses TRBV7-8 and TRBJ1-2; no reliable D call. This CDR3 spans 14 amino acids. V lost 1 base, J lost 2 bases, and 8 bases lay in between. Looked up from germline, CDR1 is SGHVS and CDR2 is FQNEAQ. The DNA for the CDR3 is TGTGCCAGCAGCTTAGTTTCGGGAAACTATGGCTACACCTTC. It codes for CASSLVSGNYGYTF.

This clone occurred once. The CDR3 protein is CASSTPGTGYNSPLHF. CDR3 nucleotides: TGTGCCAGCAGCACTCCCGGGACAGGCTATAATTCACCCCTCCACTTT. V gene TRBV7-2 combines with J gene TRBJ1-6; 8 positions match TRBD1. Per germline, CDR1 SGHTA and CDR2 FQGNSA. V was pared by 5 bases and J by 3 bases, with 6 bases of the junction left unmatched. The CDR3 contains 16 residues.

A remark on this clone: The same CDR3 is also encoded by other DNA sequences in this sample. J is TRBJ1-2 and V is TRBV10-3; 7 positions match TRBD1. CDR1 is ENHRY and CDR2 is SYGVKD in the germline V gene. The CDR3 covers 12 residues. V dropped 6 bases and J dropped 8; count of bases not matched to a gene: 6. CDR3 bases: TGTGCCATCAGCGACAGGGTCGAGGGCTACACCTTC. As protein: CAISDRVEGYTF.

This chain connects TRBV5-6 to TRBJ2-5; D is undetermined. The CDR3 sequence is 14 residues long. CDR1 is SGHDT and CDR2 is YYEEEE in the germline V gene. Trimming shortened V by 0 bases and J by 1 base, and 7 bases separated the two germline ends. The CDR3 loop is CASSLVRLQETQYF. CDR3 in DNA: TGTGCCAGCAGCTTGGTACGGCTCCAAGAGACCCAGTACTTC.

This sequence joins TRBV4-3 and TRBJ2-1; weak D call: TRBD2 (5 bases). This CDR3 is built from 15 residues. The ends were cut back, 6 bases at V and 7 bases at J, with 19 bases in the middle. The germline gives CDR1 LGHNA, CDR2 YSLEER. CDR3 DNA: TGCGCCAGCAGTAGAAGCGGAGGAGGTGGGAATGAGCAGTTCTTC. The encoded protein is CASSRSGGGGNEQFF.

The V and J genes are TRBV28 and TRBJ2-7; 7 bases match TRBD1. Germline V gene lookup returns CDR1 MDHEN and CDR2 SYDVKM. Trimming removed 8 bases from V and 13 bases from J; junction bases left unmatched: 14. The CDR3 contains 12 residues. In DNA, the CDR3 is TGTGCCAGCTCCCCCGGGTCTTACAGGGGATACTTC. Its translation: CASSPGSYRGYF.

This chain uses TRBV9 with TRBJ2-2, with TRBD1 identical over 8 bases. The CDR3 runs 17 residues. Germline V gene lookup returns CDR1 SGDLS and CDR2 YYNGEE. V lost 3 bases, J lost 0 bases, and 7 bases stayed unmatched. CDR3 nucleotide sequence: TGTGCCAGCAGCGCCCGAGGACAGGGCGCGAACACCGGGGAGCTGTTTTTT. This gives the protein CASSARGQGANTGELFF.